A selection of T cell receptor beta chains follows, all from one sample in a study of T cells in Graves' hyperthyroidism and ophthalmopathy. TCRdb reanalysed the multiplex PCR reads using MiXCR and keeps one entry per CDR3 protein. The table lists about 260,000 distinct CDR3 sequences, 20% to 30% of them singletons, with about 30% in the top ten. Input material: blood. The receptors shown here come from a man aged 35-49 years with Graves' hyperthyroidism that later progressed to Graves' ophthalmopathy. The CDR3 runs from the conserved cysteine through the conserved F or W. A D gene is named only where the DNA matches it firmly. Rows may omit the clone size; those that give it use once, few, many or a size class.

many,TRBJ1-1,TRBD1,TRBV20-1,CSARSQGAGTEAFF,TGCAGTGCTAGGAGCCAGGGGGCCGGAACTGAAGCTTTCTTT
-,TRBJ2-5,-,TRBV2,CASSVEEGGETQYF,TGTGCCAGCAGTGTCGAAGAGGGCGGAGAGACCCAGTACTTC
many,TRBJ2-2,-,TRBV19,CASRATGPGELFF,TGTGCCAGTAGGGCGACGGGACCCGGGGAGCTGTTTTTT
many,TRBJ2-4,TRBD1,TRBV19,CASSETGLDIQYF,TGTGCCAGTAGTGAGACAGGGTTGGACATTCAGTACTTC
many,TRBJ1-2,TRBD1,TRBV25-1,CASSDRLWDREYTF,TGTGCCAGCAGTGACCGATTGTGGGACAGGGAGTACACCTTC
many,TRBJ1-2,-,TRBV19,CASSPQGLGNGYTF,TGTGCCAGTAGTCCTCAGGGTCTTGGGAATGGCTACACCTTC
few,TRBJ2-7,-,TRBV6-5,CASSYVGNEQYF,TGTGCCAGCAGTTACGTAGGGAATGAGCAGTACTTC
many,TRBJ1-1,TRBD1,TRBV24-1,CATRQGGDTEAFF,TGTGCCACCCGACAGGGGGGGGACACTGAAGCTTTCTTT
many,TRBJ2-5,TRBD2,TRBV6-1,CASNTQRELQETQYF,TGTGCCAGCAACACCCAGCGGGAGCTACAAGAGACCCAGTACTTC
many,TRBJ2-2,-,TRBV20-1,CSANMILTGELFF,TGCAGTGCTAACATGATACTGACCGGGGAGCTGTTTTTT
many,TRBJ2-7,-,TRBV5-1,CASSLDRGATYEQYF,TGCGCCAGCAGCTTGGATCGGGGGGCGACGTACGAGCAGTACTTC
many,TRBJ1-1,-,TRBV6-5,CASRPWNTEAFF,TGTGCCAGCAGACCGTGGAACACTGAAGCTTTCTTT
many,TRBJ2-2,-,TRBV11-1,CASSLALASWGGELFF,TGTGCCAGCAGCTTAGCGCTGGCCTCCTGGGGCGGGGAGCTGTTTTTT
many,TRBJ2-7,-,TRBV20-1,CSARDQTAYEQYF,TGCAGTGCTAGAGACCAAACAGCCTACGAGCAGTACTTC
many,TRBJ1-1,-,TRBV15,CATSRELGRTEAFF,TGTGCCACCAGCAGAGAGTTAGGGAGGACTGAAGCTTTCTTT
once,TRBJ2-7,TRBD2,TRBV20-1,CSAPRDYPYEQYF,TGCAGTGCGCCACGGGACTATCCCTACGAGCAGTACTTC
many,TRBJ1-2,-,TRBV5-1,CASSFGDYGYTF,TGTGCCAGCAGCTTTGGGGACTATGGCTACACCTTC
-,TRBJ2-7,-,TRBV12-3/TRBV12-4,CASSLDSGTISYEQYF,TGTGCCAGCAGTTTAGATTCGGGAACAATCTCCTACGAGCAGTACTTC
many,TRBJ2-7,TRBD1,TRBV5-1,CASSSRTGGVEQYF,TGCGCCAGCAGCTCTCGGACAGGGGGCGTTGAGCAGTACTTC
many,TRBJ1-2,TRBD1,TRBV2,CASRTQGQNYGYTF,TGTGCCAGCAGGACCCAGGGACAGAACTATGGCTACACCTTC
-,TRBJ2-4,TRBD2,TRBV12-3/TRBV12-4,CASSSTLGGLAGVRAKNIQYF,TGTGCCAGCAGTTCAACCCTCGGGGGACTAGCGGGAGTGAGAGCCAAAAACATTCAGTACTTC
many,TRBJ1-2,-,TRBV4-1,CASSQSTGRNYGYTF,TGCGCCAGCAGCCAGTCCACAGGGAGGAACTATGGCTACACCTTC
-,TRBJ1-6,-,TRBV11-1,CASSLVRGTDMLLGNSPLHF,TGTGCCAGCAGCTTAGTCAGGGGAACAGACATGCTCCTGGGTAATTCACCCCTCCACTTT
many,TRBJ2-7,-,TRBV7-9,CASSLLNGDYEQYF,TGTGCCAGCAGCTTGCTAAACGGTGACTACGAGCAGTACTTC
many,TRBJ1-1,-,TRBV7-9,CASDRTNTEAFF,TGTGCCAGTGACAGGACGAACACTGAAGCTTTCTTT
-,TRBJ1-2,TRBD1,TRBV6-2/TRBV6-3,CASNSSPHRGYGYTF,TGTGCCAGCAACAGCTCTCCGCACAGGGGCTATGGCTACACCTTC
many,TRBJ2-7,-,TRBV18,CASSPGGPLGNEQYF,TGTGCCAGCTCACCGGGAGGACCTCTCGGGAACGAGCAGTACTTC
many,TRBJ2-5,-,TRBV6-5,CASSPLLEETQYF,TGTGCCAGCAGTCCGCTCCTTGAGGAGACCCAGTACTTC
many,TRBJ1-2,-,TRBV5-1,CASSSRSYYGYTF,TGCGCCAGCAGCTCCCGATCTTATTATGGCTACACCTTC
many,TRBJ2-7,TRBD2,TRBV27,CASSLGLAGGPVEYEQYF,TGTGCCAGCAGTTTGGGGCTAGCGGGAGGGCCTGTTGAATACGAGCAGTACTTC
many,TRBJ1-1,-,TRBV19,CASKVVGQQNTEAFF,TGTGCCAGTAAGGTAGTGGGGCAGCAGAACACTGAAGCTTTCTTT
-,TRBJ2-7,-,TRBV4-1,CASSQDTGSYEQYF,TGCGCCAGCAGCCAAGACACTGGGAGCTACGAGCAGTACTTC
many,TRBJ2-2,TRBD2,TRBV24-1,CATSDIGSSTSAYTGELFF,TGTGCCACCAGTGATATTGGGAGTAGTACTAGCGCCTACACCGGGGAGCTGTTTTTT
many,TRBJ2-5,TRBD2,TRBV5-5,CASSPSGRVQETQYF,TGTGCCAGCAGTCCTAGCGGGAGGGTACAAGAGACCCAGTACTTC
few,TRBJ2-7,-,TRBV6-1,CASSVGQGVYEQYF,TGTGCCAGCAGTGTTGGGCAGGGTGTGTACGAGCAGTACTTC
-,TRBJ2-5,-,TRBV11-3,CASSPGDRDQETQYF,TGTGCCAGCAGCCCTGGGGATAGGGACCAAGAGACCCAGTACTTC
few,TRBJ2-5,TRBD1,TRBV7-2,CASSIGQGMETQYF,TGTGCCAGCAGCATTGGACAGGGGATGGAGACCCAGTACTTC